These 29 T cell receptor beta chains were sequenced from one sample in a study of blood T cell repertoires in COVID-19. Sequencing was performed with immunoSEQ multiplex PCR; in TCRdb, only in-frame clones are kept and a portion is missing. The sample holds about 310,000 clones; 80% to 90% are singletons and the top ten take around 9%. Sequencing was done on a sample of PBMCs or T cells enriched from blood (not recorded which). The receptor source for this set is a woman aged 18-35 years who had recovered from COVID-19.

J is TRBJ1-1 and V is TRBV6-5; 7 bases map to TRBD1. J lost 0 bases, V lost 8 bases, and 9 bases had no gene match. Germline V gene data show CDR1 as MNHEY and CDR2 as SVGAGI. The CDR3 is 15 residues long. The CDR3 reads CASHNTGTVNTEAFF. The CDR3 bases are TGTGCCAGCCATAATACCGGGACAGTGAACACTGAAGCTTTCTTT.

The J gene is TRBJ2-3, the V gene TRBV6-2 or TRBV6-3; D is ambiguous. Germline V gene lookup returns CDR1 MNHEY and CDR2 SVGEGT. Trimming shortened V by 5 bases and J by 2 bases, and 20 bases separated the two germline ends. The CDR3 length is 17 residues. The CDR3 sequence: CASSGFRRGDPTDTQYF. The CDR3 nucleotides read TGTGCCAGCAGTGGTTTTCGACGTGGAGATCCCACAGATACGCAGTATTTT.

The rearrangement links TRBV28 to TRBJ1-2, with D perhaps matching TRBD1 (5 bases). CDR1 and CDR2 (germline): MDHEN, SYDVKM. V was trimmed by 6 bases and J by 2 bases, leaving 19 bases between them. CDR3 length equals 16 residues. CDR3 DNA sequence: TGTGCCAGCAGCGAGCCTAGACAGAGTTTGAACTATGGCTACACCTTC. This sequence encodes CASSEPRQSLNYGYTF.

The chain is built from TRBV10-3 and TRBJ2-7; 9 positions match TRBD2. Looked up from germline, CDR1 is ENHRY and CDR2 is SYGVKD. V lost 8 bases to trimming and J lost 2 bases; unmatched junction nucleotides: 4. The CDR3 is 13 residues long. The CDR3 region is CAIGAGGTYEQYF. In DNA form, the CDR3 reads TGTGCCATCGGAGCGGGGGGTACCTACGAGCAGTACTTC.

This clone came up once. The J gene is TRBJ2-3, the V gene TRBV11-2; D is possibly TRBD2 (5 bases). Germline V gives CDR1 SGHAT, CDR2 FQNNGV. The V and J ends lost 2 bases and 2 bases respectively, with 14 bases between them. This CDR3 region has 16 residues. The CDR3 protein is CASSLSSWETTDTQYF. CDR3 coding DNA: TGTGCCAGCAGCTTATCTTCGTGGGAGACCACAGATACGCAGTATTTT.

CDR3 nucleotides: TGTGCCAGCAGCCCGATGATCGGACAGTCGAGTCCTAACTATGGCTACACCTTC. Protein sequence: CASSPMIGQSSPNYGYTF. This chain joins TRBV5-4 and TRBJ1-2, with a weak D call TRBD1 (6 bases). Trimming took 4 bases from V and 0 from J, leaving 22 bases between them. Germline CDR1 is SGHNT and CDR2 is YYREEE (reference sequence). This CDR3 is built from 18 residues.

Points on this clone: The identical CDR3 is also encoded by other nucleotide sequences in the sample. The rearrangement links TRBV3-1 (or the pseudogene TRBV3-2) to TRBJ1-5; D gene uncertain. This CDR3 is built from 13 residues. Trimming stripped 0 bases from V and 4 bases from J, with 4 bases between. CDR1 and CDR2 (germline): LGHDT, YNNKEL (reference sequence). The CDR3 DNA sequence: TGTGCCAGCAGCCAAGATCTAAATCAGCCCCAGCATTTT. Translation: CASSQDLNQPQHF.

The chain employs TRBV6-2 or TRBV6-3 and TRBJ2-1; possibly TRBD2 for D (5 bases). This CDR3 is 13 amino acids long. Trimming left V 2 bases short and J 3 bases short, with 5 bases between. Germline-derived CDR1 and CDR2 are MNHEY and SVGEGT. The DNA for the CDR3 is TGTGCCAGCAGTTACCGGGACTACAATGAGCAGTTCTTC. It specifies CASSYRDYNEQFF.

The chain couples TRBV6-6 to TRBJ1-1; TRBD1 might be the D (5 bases). Germline V gene data show CDR1 as MNHNY and CDR2 as SVGAGI (reference sequence). The V end lost 5 bases, the J end lost 2 bases, and 12 bases lay between the germline ends. The CDR3 totals 14 residues. CDR3 DNA: TGTGCCAGCAGTCAGGTGCGGGGCAACACTGAAGCTTTCTTT. As protein: CASSQVRGNTEAFF.

V is TRBV5-6 and J is TRBJ2-1, with 7 bases identical to TRBD2. This CDR3 is built from 15 residues. Germline trimming cut 5 bases from V and 2 bases from J; bases unmatched to any gene: 7. CDR1 is SGHDT, CDR2 YYEEEE, per germline. The CDR3 spells CASRLWGGTYNEQFF. DNA for the CDR3: TGTGCCAGCAGGTTGTGGGGGGGAACCTACAATGAGCAGTTCTTC.

The V gene is TRBV4-3, the J gene TRBJ2-1; tentative D call: TRBD2 (5 bases). CDR1 and CDR2 (germline): LGHNA, YSLEER. The CDR3 consists of 14 residues. V shed 3 bases and J shed 8 bases, with 14 bases lying between them. The CDR3 reads CASSQLASGDEQFF. In DNA form, the CDR3 reads TGCGCCAGCAGCCAGTTAGCGTCTGGGGATGAGCAGTTCTTC.

The chain combines TRBV12-3 or TRBV12-4 with TRBJ2-3; D remains ambiguous. V gave up 3 bases and J gave up 4 bases, with 8 bases separating them. CDR3 length equals 13 residues. CDR3 in amino acids: CASSLGSPDTQYF. The CDR3 nucleotides are TGTGCCAGCAGTTTGGGCTCCCCAGATACGCAGTATTTT.

The chain combines TRBV9 with TRBJ2-2; perhaps TRBD2 as D (6 bases). The germline CDR1 and CDR2 sequences are SGDLS and YYNGEE. The CDR3 length is 18 residues. With 1 base removed from V and 4 bases from J, the gap between germline ends came to 20 bases. Written as DNA, the CDR3 is TGTGCCAGCAGCGTAAGCGGGTCAGTGAGACGAAGCACCGGGGAGCTGTTTTTT. It encodes CASSVSGSVRRSTGELFF.

CDR3 protein: CASSRRQGMRETQYF. CDR3 nucleotide sequence: TGTGCCAGCAGCCGCCGACAGGGGATGCGGGAGACCCAGTACTTC. V gene TRBV27 combines with J gene TRBJ2-5, with 8 positions matching TRBD1. With 6 bases clipped from V and 5 bases from J, the junction kept 11 bases outside the gene matches. The CDR3 runs 15 residues. Germline V gene lookup returns CDR1 MNHEY and CDR2 SMNVEV (reference sequence).

This clone has a single count. V and J are TRBV4-1 and TRBJ2-5, with 8 bases aligning to TRBD2. The V and J ends lost 0 bases and 5 bases, in that order; junction bases with no gene match: 8. CDR1 and CDR2 from the germline V gene are MGHRA and YSYEKL. There are 16 residues in the CDR3. DNA of the CDR3: TGCGCCAGCAGCCAAGATCGGGCGGGGGGTGGCGAGACCCAGTACTTC. This codes for CASSQDRAGGGETQYF.

Comments on this clone: This same CDR3 is encoded by further DNA sequences in the sample. This sequence joins TRBV4-3 and TRBJ1-1; D ambiguous. The CDR3 extends over 14 amino acids. Between the trimmed V and J ends, which lost 0 bases and 1 base, there was a span of 6 bases. Germline V gives CDR1 LGHNA, CDR2 YSLEER. CDR3: CASSQDRGNTEAFF. CDR3 nucleotide sequence: TGCGCCAGCAGCCAAGATCGAGGGAACACTGAAGCTTTCTTT.

The chain joins TRBV6-1 to TRBJ2-2, with D tentatively TRBD1 (5 bases). The CDR3 contains 16 residues. The germline V gene has CDR1 MNHNS and CDR2 SASEGT. The ends were cut back, 4 bases at V and 3 bases at J, with 15 bases in the middle. The CDR3 protein is CASSASRVSDTGELFF. The DNA for the CDR3 is TGTGCCAGCAGTGCTTCCAGGGTCTCGGACACCGGGGAGCTGTTTTTT.

The rearrangement uses TRBV5-4 and TRBJ2-2; D perhaps matches TRBD2 (5 bases). The germline V gene has CDR1 SGHNT and CDR2 YYREEE (reference sequence). The CDR3 covers 14 residues. The V gene lost 0 bases and the J gene lost 7 bases, with 10 bases spanning the gap. The CDR3 DNA follows: TGTGCCAGCAGCTTGGCCCCCGGAGGCGGGGAGCTGTTTTTT. It encodes CASSLAPGGGELFF.

V and J are TRBV28 and TRBJ1-2, with 11 bases fitting TRBD1. This CDR3 region has 15 residues. The V segment lost 5 bases and the J segment 7 bases; nucleotides outside the gene matches: 9. CDR1 and CDR2 from the germline V gene are MDHEN and SYDVKM. The CDR3 protein is CASSPWTGGNGGYTF. Written as DNA, the CDR3 is TGTGCCAGCAGTCCCTGGACAGGGGGCAATGGTGGCTACACCTTC.

This CDR3 reads CASSLGQGEYDGYTF. CDR3 nucleotide sequence: TGTGCCAGCAGCTTAGGTCAGGGGGAGTATGATGGCTACACCTTC. The gene calls are TRBV7-2 and TRBJ1-2, with 7 positions matching TRBD1. V trimming: 1 base; J trimming: 6 bases; junction bases outside the gene matches: 8. The CDR3 spans 15 residues. Germline V gene sequence: CDR1 SGHTA, CDR2 FQGNSA.

This chain links TRBV5-5 with TRBJ2-1; 8 bases align to TRBD2. The CDR3 runs to 17 residues. V dropped 2 bases and J dropped 4; count of bases not matched to a gene: 11. The germline CDR1 and CDR2 sequences are SGHKS and YYEKEE (reference sequence). CDR3 sequence reads: CASSFPGGGRSYNEQFF. DNA for the CDR3: TGTGCCAGCAGCTTCCCAGGCGGCGGGAGGTCTTACAATGAGCAGTTCTTC.

This clone was detected only once. The chain joins TRBV5-1 to TRBJ1-2; 12 bases map to TRBD1. V gave up 2 bases and J gave up 3 bases; unmatched junction bases: 2. CDR3 length equals 15 residues. Per germline, CDR1 SGHRS and CDR2 YFSETQ. CDR3 protein: CASSLGTGGDYGYTF. CDR3 bases: TGCGCCAGCAGCTTAGGGACAGGGGGCGACTATGGCTACACCTTC.

This rearrangement joins TRBV9 to TRBJ1-2, with 8 bases fitting TRBD1. Germline CDR1 and CDR2: SGDLS and YYNGEE. The V and J ends lost 3 bases and 3 bases, in that order; junction bases with no gene match: 13. The CDR3 is made up of 17 amino acids. The CDR3 spells CASSARRGQGRDYGYTF. CDR3 DNA sequence: TGTGCCAGCAGCGCGAGACGAGGACAGGGAAGAGACTATGGCTACACCTTC. Based on the CDR3 plus reference TRBV9 and TRBJ1-2, the full variable domain is DSGVTQTPKHLITATGQRVTLRCSPRSGDLSVYWYQQSLDQGLQFLIQYYNGEERAKGNILERFSAQQFPDLHSELNLSSLELGDSALYFCASSARRGQGRDYGYTFGSGTRLTVV.

The J gene is TRBJ2-1, the V gene TRBV11-2; no clear D gene. Per the germline V gene, CDR1 is SGHAT and CDR2 is FQNNGV. The CDR3 sequence is 13 residues long. Trimming removed 2 bases at V and 6 bases at J, with 8 bases between. The CDR3 nucleotides are TGTGCCAGCAGCTTAACTACCCTCAATGAGCAGTTCTTC. Translated, it gives CASSLTTLNEQFF.

The V and J genes are TRBV11-2 and TRBJ1-2; 7 bases align to TRBD1. Germline V gene data show CDR1 as SGHAT and CDR2 as FQNNGV. V gave up 3 bases and J gave up 0 bases; unmatched junction bases: 13. The CDR3 contains 18 residues. The CDR3 loop is CASSLNPGQLIPNYGYTF. The CDR3 nucleotides are TGTGCCAGCAGCTTGAACCCGGGACAGTTGATTCCTAACTATGGCTACACCTTC.

The gene calls are TRBV6-5 and TRBJ1-2, with 7 bases aligning to TRBD1. Per germline, CDR1 MNHEY and CDR2 SVGAGI. CDR3 length: 13 amino acids. The V gene end was trimmed by 10 bases and the J gene end by 3 bases; junction bases not matched to a gene: 8. The CDR3 nucleotides are TGTGCCATCTCAATCGGACAGGACTATGGCTACACCTTC. The encoded protein is CAISIGQDYGYTF.

The V and J genes are TRBV27 and TRBJ2-1; 7 positions agree with TRBD1. Trimming at V came to 4 bases and at J to 5 bases, leaving 2 bases not matched to a gene. Germline V gene sequence: CDR1 MNHEY, CDR2 SMNVEV (reference sequence). The CDR3 is 13 residues long. CDR3 residues: CASSWDRDNEQFF. The CDR3 DNA reads TGTGCCAGCAGTTGGGACAGAGACAATGAGCAGTTCTTC.

This chain connects TRBV28 to TRBJ1-3; TRBD1 matches 12 bases. This CDR3 contains 15 residues. J gave up 8 bases and V 5 bases, and 7 bases lay outside the gene matches. From germline, CDR1 is MDHEN and CDR2 SYDVKM. The CDR3 coding sequence is TGTGCCAGCAGTGTCTTGGGACAGGGGGCTGACACCATATATTTT. As protein: CASSVLGQGADTIYF.

The CDR3 DNA follows: TGTGCCAGCAGATTCGCCGGGGAGCTGTTTTTT. As protein: CASRFAGELFF. This chain joins TRBV27 and TRBJ2-2, with D uncertain. Trimming shortened V by 6 bases and J by 6 bases, and 5 bases separated the two germline ends. CDR3 length: 11 amino acids. Germline-derived CDR1 and CDR2 are MNHEY and SMNVEV (reference sequence).